Following are 27 T cell receptor beta chains from one sample sequenced in a study of cytomegalovirus exposure and HLA in healthy donors. Data came from immunoSEQ multiplex PCR; TCRdb stores just in-frame clones and leaves some out. This repertoire shows over 200,000 clones, almost 90% found once; its top ten account for about 3%. Input material: PBMCs. The receptors shown here come from a woman aged 18-29 years in good health and CMV-seronegative.

The chain uses TRBV5-5 and TRBJ1-1; D not certain. The V end lost 7 bases, the J end lost 11 bases, and 18 bases lay between the germline ends. Germline assignment: CDR1 SGHKS and CDR2 YYEKEE (reference sequence). CDR3 length: 12 residues. CDR3 bases: TGTGCCAGCTCCTACGGCGCGGTCGGGGCTTTCTTT. This sequence encodes CASSYGAVGAFF.

CDR3 nucleotide sequence: TGTGCCAGCAGCTCGGGACAGGGTGACTACGAGCAGTACTTC. Translation: CASSSGQGDYEQYF. This chain connects TRBV7-3 to TRBJ2-7; the match to TRBD1 covers 9 bases. Germline V CDR1 and CDR2: SGHTA, FQGTGA. The junction had 4 bases not matched to a gene; V was cut back by 4 bases and J by 3 bases. The CDR3 covers 14 residues.

This chain connects TRBV25-1 to TRBJ2-1, with 8 bases identical to TRBD2. The CDR3 spans 15 residues. Per the germline V gene, CDR1 is MGHDK and CDR2 is SYGVNS. With V trimmed by 4 bases and J by 1 base, 3 bases remained unmatched. CDR3 coding DNA: TGTGCCAGCAGTGTGGCGGGAGGTTCCTACAATGAGCAGTTCTTC. It specifies CASSVAGGSYNEQFF.

This chain connects TRBV5-4 to TRBJ1-2; D may be TRBD1 (6 bases). The length of the CDR3 is 15 residues. Between the trimmed V and J ends, which lost 5 bases and 2 bases, there was a span of 16 bases. CDR1 and CDR2 (germline): SGHNT, YYREEE (reference sequence). DNA for the CDR3: TGTGCCAGCAGTACGGAGGGGAGGGGGAACTATGGCTACACCTTC. It is translated as CASSTEGRGNYGYTF.

The chain carries TRBV27 and TRBJ2-7; tentative D call: TRBD2 (5 bases). Trimming cost V 2 bases and J 9 bases, with 20 bases left between them. Germline lookup yields CDR1 MNHEY and CDR2 SMNVEV (reference sequence). The CDR3 sequence is 15 residues long. CDR3 nucleotide sequence: TGTGCCAGCAGTTTAGTATTCGGGAACTACGAGAGGCAGTACTTC. Its translation: CASSLVFGNYERQYF.

The chain employs TRBV29-1 and TRBJ1-4, with D possibly matching TRBD1 (5 bases). This CDR3 contains 12 residues. V lost 4 bases to trimming and J lost 8 bases, with 11 bases between them. Germline V gives CDR1 SQVTM, CDR2 ANQGSEA. The CDR3 sequence: CSVGRRGEKLFF. For the CDR3, the DNA is TGCAGCGTTGGGAGGCGGGGCGAAAAACTGTTTTTT.

The chain couples TRBV2 to TRBJ2-7; TRBD2 aligns across 12 bases. Losses at the gene ends were 6 bases for V and 3 bases for J; bases not matched to a gene: 3. Germline CDR1 reads SNHLY; CDR2 reads FYNNEI. This CDR3 contains 14 residues. The CDR3: CASRPTSGSYEQYF. The CDR3 DNA sequence: TGTGCCAGCAGACCGACTAGCGGGAGCTACGAGCAGTACTTC.

The V and J genes are TRBV5-1 and TRBJ2-5, with 9 bases identical to TRBD1. There are 16 residues in the CDR3. V lost 4 bases, J lost 4 bases, and 11 bases stayed unmatched. CDR1 is SGHRS and CDR2 is YFSETQ in the germline V gene. The CDR3 region is CASSRDELTGGETQYF. The DNA for the CDR3 is TGCGCCAGCAGCCGAGACGAATTGACAGGGGGAGAGACCCAGTACTTC. Full variable domain (rest looked up from reference TRBV5-1 and TRBJ2-5): KAGVTQTPRYLIKTRGQQVTLSCSPISGHRSVSWYQQTPGQGLQFLFEYFSETQRNKGNFPGRFSGRQFSNSRSEMNVSTLELGDSALYLCASSRDELTGGETQYFGPGTRLLVL.

A single count supports this clone. The chain has TRBV15 and TRBJ2-5; D may be TRBD1 (7 bases). Trimming removed 4 bases from V and 5 bases from J, with 26 bases in between. The CDR3 spans 18 residues. Germline CDR1 LNHNV, CDR2 YYDKDF (reference sequence). CDR3 sequence reads: CATSTLTHRTGGGETQYF. The CDR3 coding sequence is TGTGCCACCAGCACCCTCACCCATCGGACAGGAGGGGGGGAGACCCAGTACTTC.

The V gene is TRBV13, the J gene TRBJ1-2, with 7 bases identical to TRBD1. Germline CDR1 reads PRHDT; CDR2 reads FYEKMQ (reference sequence). The junction had 12 bases not matched to a gene; V was cut back by 5 bases and J by 6 bases. This CDR3 is 15 amino acids long. CDR3 bases: TGTGCCAGCAGCCCTGTCGTGAGGGGGCGCGATGGCTACACCTTC. Amino acids: CASSPVVRGRDGYTF.

CDR3 bases: TGTGCCAGCCTGACAGGTTCGCGGAATCAGCCCCAGCATTTT. It encodes CASLTGSRNQPQHF. The chain couples TRBV28 to TRBJ1-5; D is possibly TRBD1 (6 bases). The CDR3 runs 14 residues. V dropped 8 bases and J dropped 4 bases, with 15 bases sitting between them. Germline assignment: CDR1 MDHEN and CDR2 SYDVKM.

The chain employs TRBV28 and TRBJ1-5, with D possibly being TRBD1 (6 bases). V was shortened by 10 bases and J by 5 bases, with 18 bases between the two germline ends. This CDR3 contains 14 residues. Germline CDR1 is MDHEN and CDR2 is SYDVKM. This CDR3 reads CATYGIRTDQPQHF. In nucleotides, the CDR3 is TGTGCCACCTACGGTATTCGGACAGATCAGCCCCAGCATTTT.

The CDR3 sequence: CASSNGLAGVYEQYF. The CDR3 DNA sequence: TGTGCCAGCAGCAACGGGCTAGCGGGAGTCTACGAGCAGTACTTC. The chain employs TRBV7-2 and TRBJ2-7, with 10 bases aligning to TRBD2. Per germline, CDR1 SGHTA and CDR2 FQGNSA. This CDR3 has 15 amino acids. The V gene end was trimmed by 5 bases and the J gene end by 3 bases; junction bases not matched to a gene: 7.

The V gene is TRBV27, the J gene TRBJ1-1, with D possibly being TRBD1 (5 bases). The germline V gene has CDR1 MNHEY and CDR2 SMNVEV (reference sequence). The CDR3 is 13 residues long. The V end lost 5 bases, the J end lost 3 bases, and 10 bases lay between the germline ends. The CDR3 reads CASSATGYTEAFF. As DNA, the CDR3 is TGTGCCAGCAGTGCTACAGGCTACACTGAAGCTTTCTTT.

This chain uses TRBV25-1 with TRBJ1-2; perhaps TRBD1 as D (5 bases). This CDR3 contains 13 residues. Germline CDR1 reads MGHDK; CDR2 reads SYGVNS. The V gene lost 3 bases and the J gene lost 4 bases, with 9 bases spanning the gap. CDR3: CASSDTGFYGYTF. The CDR3 DNA follows: TGTGCCAGCAGTGATACAGGTTTCTATGGCTACACCTTC.

The rearrangement links TRBV5-6 to TRBJ2-5; 7 positions agree with TRBD1. The CDR3 is 14 amino acids. Germline loops: CDR1 SGHDT, CDR2 YYEEEE. Losses at the gene ends were 4 bases for V and 3 bases for J; bases not matched to a gene: 6. Here the CDR3 reads CASSPRDRKETQYF. In DNA form, the CDR3 reads TGTGCCAGCAGCCCCCGGGACAGAAAAGAGACCCAGTACTTC.

CDR3 nucleotide sequence: TGTGCCAGCAGCGATGGACTATCAAACTATGGCTACACCTTC. Translation gives CASSDGLSNYGYTF. V and J are TRBV11-2 and TRBJ1-2; no firm D call. This CDR3 is built from 14 residues. The germline CDR1 and CDR2 sequences are SGHAT and FQNNGV. V dropped 5 bases and J dropped 2 bases, with 12 bases sitting between them.

The V gene is TRBV5-4, the J gene TRBJ1-5; D call uncertain. The CDR3 loop spans 13 amino acids. Trimming cost V 4 bases and J 9 bases, with 14 bases left between them. Germline V CDR1 and CDR2: SGHNT, YYREEE (reference sequence). In DNA form, the CDR3 reads TGTGCCAGCAGCCTGGAGCGTTCGGCGCCCCAGCATTTT. Translating it yields CASSLERSAPQHF.

This clone has only one observation. At one end the junction does not follow the germline gene, possibly because of a read error. The chain employs TRBV7-7 and TRBJ2-5; D may be TRBD2 (6 bases). The length of the CDR3 is 15 residues. Germline V gives CDR1 SSHAT, CDR2 FNYEAQ (reference sequence). CDR3 coding DNA: TGTGCTAGCAGCCCGCGGGACCTCCCCGGGGAGACCCAGTACTTC. Its protein product is CASSPRDLPGETQYF.

This chain joins TRBV10-3 and TRBJ2-3; the D gene is possibly TRBD1 (5 bases). Trimming cost V 10 bases and J 7 bases, with 9 bases left between them. Germline V gives CDR1 ENHRY, CDR2 SYGVKD. This CDR3 comprises 10 residues. The CDR3 coding sequence is TGTGCCACCCAGGGAAATACGCAGTATTTT. Its protein product is CATQGNTQYF.

In regard to this clone: The same CDR3 can be traced to other DNA sequences in this sample. This sequence joins TRBV9 and TRBJ2-1; tentative D call: TRBD2 (6 bases). This CDR3 is 14 amino acids long. Trimming stripped 0 bases from V and 4 bases from J, with 8 bases between. Germline-derived CDR1 and CDR2 are SGDLS and YYNGEE. The CDR3 DNA sequence: TGTGCCAGCAGCGTAGCGGGAGCTTACAATGAGCAGTTCTTC. This encodes CASSVAGAYNEQFF.

The chain carries TRBV5-4 and TRBJ1-2, with 9 bases matching TRBD1. The CDR3 consists of 16 residues. The germline CDR1 and CDR2 sequences are SGHNT and YYREEE (reference sequence). J gave up 8 bases and V 0 bases, and 11 bases lay outside the gene matches. CDR3 bases: TGTGCCAGCAGCTTGGCCGTGAGACAGGGGGAAGGAGGCTACACCTTC. Its protein product is CASSLAVRQGEGGYTF.

This chain connects TRBV19 to TRBJ2-7; 11 bases match TRBD2. V lost 1 base to trimming and J lost 3 bases; unmatched junction nucleotides: 14. This CDR3 has 19 amino acids. Germline V gene sequence: CDR1 LNHDA, CDR2 SQIVND (reference sequence). For the CDR3, the DNA is TGTGCCAGTAGTATAGCCCTAACTAGCGGGAGCTACCCCTACTACGAGCAGTACTTC. Amino acids: CASSIALTSGSYPYYEQYF.

The CDR3: CASSPDFYEQYF. The CDR3, as DNA: TGTGCCAGCAGCCCGGACTTTTACGAGCAGTACTTC. V and J are TRBV6-6 and TRBJ2-7; TRBD2 is a possible D gene (5 bases). Germline CDR1 reads MNHNY; CDR2 reads SVGAGI (reference sequence). This CDR3 has 12 amino acids. V lost 6 bases and J lost 4, with 10 bases in between.

This clone was seen only once. J is TRBJ2-3 and V is TRBV6-5; TRBD1 might be the D (6 bases). The CDR3 is 13 amino acids. Germline V gene lookup returns CDR1 MNHEY and CDR2 SVGAGI. The V end was cut by 6 bases, the J end by 3 bases, with 10 bases between. In DNA, the CDR3 is TGTGCCAGCAGGACAACAGGGACAGATACGCAGTATTTT. It codes for CASRTTGTDTQYF.

This clone was picked up a small number of times. The chain couples TRBV19 to TRBJ1-2; 8 nucleotides line up with TRBD1. Germline values: CDR1 LNHDA, CDR2 SQIVND (reference sequence). The V and J ends lost 5 bases and 9 bases, in that order; junction bases with no gene match: 8. The length of the CDR3 is 13 residues. CDR3 nucleotides: TGTGCCAGTAGTCCCCGCAGGACAGGGAGCTACACCTTC. This codes for CASSPRRTGSYTF.

The chain combines TRBV14 with TRBJ1-1; 7 bases align to TRBD1. This CDR3 comprises 14 residues. V lost 0 bases, J lost 8 bases, and 6 bases stayed unmatched. Germline CDR1 is SGHDN and CDR2 is FVKESK. CDR3 bases: TGTGCCAGCAGCCAAGATTTGGCGGACAGGGAAGCTTTCTTT. It codes for CASSQDLADREAFF.